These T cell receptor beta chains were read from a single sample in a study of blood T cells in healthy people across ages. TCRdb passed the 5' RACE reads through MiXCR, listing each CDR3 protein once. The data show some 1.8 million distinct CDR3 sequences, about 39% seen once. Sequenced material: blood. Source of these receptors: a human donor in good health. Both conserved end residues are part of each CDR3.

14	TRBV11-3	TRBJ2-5	CASSSVAGVETQYF
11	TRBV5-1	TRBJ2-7	CASSAQYEQYF
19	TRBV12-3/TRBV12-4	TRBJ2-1	CACSPETSGFPNRYNEQFF
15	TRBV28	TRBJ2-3	CASSSTGDGTDTQYF
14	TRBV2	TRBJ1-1	CASSFSWGATEAFF
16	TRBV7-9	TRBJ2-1	CASTPGWGGLYNEQFF
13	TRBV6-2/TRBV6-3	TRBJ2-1	CASTPGRYNEQFF
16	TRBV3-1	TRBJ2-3	CASSQYPSGGKDTQYF
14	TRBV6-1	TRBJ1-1	CASSVSLSPTEAFF
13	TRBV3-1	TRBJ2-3	CASSQEPKGTQYF
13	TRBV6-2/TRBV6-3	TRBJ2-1	CATTQGVYNEQFF
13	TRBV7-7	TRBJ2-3	CASSTGGGDTQYF
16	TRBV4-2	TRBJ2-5	CASSQELGHLLETQYF
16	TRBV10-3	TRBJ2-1	CAISASSGVSYNEQFF
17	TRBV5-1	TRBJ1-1	CASNPLGQSKMNTEAFF
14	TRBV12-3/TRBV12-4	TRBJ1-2	CASSTTTTSYGYTF
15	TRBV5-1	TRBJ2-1	CASSFTDSSYNEQFF
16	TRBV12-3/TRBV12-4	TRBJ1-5	CASSLGPLYSNQPQHF
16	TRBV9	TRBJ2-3	CASSVEGQGGIHTQYF
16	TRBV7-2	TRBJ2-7	CASSLVGRGLRDEQYF
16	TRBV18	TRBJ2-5	CASSPPRRTGKETQYF
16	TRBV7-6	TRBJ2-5	CASSHRLAGGQETQYF